These T cell receptor beta chains were read from a single sample in a study of chemoradiotherapy in HPV16-positive cancers. Data came from immunoSEQ multiplex PCR; TCRdb stores just in-frame clones and leaves some out. The table records about 21,000 clones, approximately 87% of them present only once. The input for sequencing was blood, taken from a patient who underwent chemoradiotherapy. Every receptor here comes from a human donor with HPV-associated anogenital cancer. Each CDR3 is given with its conserved first and last residue. The D gene is left open where the match is weak. Size values are once, few and many counts, or a class for expanded clones, and some rows have none.

v_gene: TRBV25-1
j_gene: TRBJ1-1
d_gene: .
abundance: few
CDR3nt: TGTGCCAGCGAAATCCTGACAGAAGCTTTCTTT
CDR3aa: CASEILTEAFF

v_gene: TRBV11-2
j_gene: TRBJ2-7
d_gene: TRBD2
abundance: .
CDR3nt: TGTGCCAGCAGCTTAGGTCAAGGACTAGCGGGACGGGCCTACGAGCAGTACTTC
CDR3aa: CASSLGQGLAGRAYEQYF

v_gene: TRBV7-9
j_gene: TRBJ2-2
d_gene: .
abundance: once
CDR3nt: TGTGCCAGCAGCTTATCCGGACAAGCTGGGGGGGAGCTGTTTTTT
CDR3aa: CASSLSGQAGGELFF

v_gene: TRBV15
j_gene: TRBJ2-7
d_gene: .
abundance: .
CDR3nt: TGTGCCACTAGTCCGGGGCGAGTGGTTTTTAAGTACTTC
CDR3aa: CATSPGRVVFKYF

v_gene: TRBV9
j_gene: TRBJ1-4
d_gene: .
abundance: .
CDR3nt: TGTGCCAGCAGCGCCGGCGGGGGTACTAATGAAAAACTGTTTTTT
CDR3aa: CASSAGGGTNEKLFF

v_gene: TRBV19
j_gene: TRBJ2-7
d_gene: TRBD1
abundance: .
CDR3nt: TGTGCCAGTTCGGGACAGGACAGCTCCTACGAGCAGTACTTC
CDR3aa: CASSGQDSSYEQYF

v_gene: TRBV11-3
j_gene: TRBJ2-1
d_gene: TRBD2
abundance: once
CDR3nt: TGTGCCAGCAGCTTAGCGGGAGGTTACAATGAGCAGTTCTTC
CDR3aa: CASSLAGGYNEQFF

v_gene: TRBV28
j_gene: TRBJ2-1
d_gene: .
abundance: once
CDR3nt: TGTGCCAGCAGTTCCGCGACGGTCTACAATGAGCAGTTCTTC
CDR3aa: CASSSATVYNEQFF

v_gene: TRBV27
j_gene: TRBJ2-7
d_gene: .
abundance: once
CDR3nt: TGTGCCAGCAGTTTAGGGGCTCGGAACTACGAGCAGTACTTC
CDR3aa: CASSLGARNYEQYF

v_gene: TRBV28
j_gene: TRBJ2-2
d_gene: .
abundance: .
CDR3nt: TGTGCCAGCAGGCCCCGGGACATCTCCACCGGGGAGCTGTTTTTT
CDR3aa: CASRPRDISTGELFF

v_gene: TRBV19
j_gene: TRBJ1-5
d_gene: .
abundance: .
CDR3nt: TGTGCCAGTACGAGGACGGGCAATCAGCCCCAGCATTTT
CDR3aa: CASTRTGNQPQHF

v_gene: TRBV7-2
j_gene: TRBJ2-5
d_gene: TRBD1
abundance: .
CDR3nt: TGTGCCAGCAGCTTAGGAAGGGACAGGCGGACCCAGTACTTC
CDR3aa: CASSLGRDRRTQYF

v_gene: TRBV12-5
j_gene: TRBJ1-3
d_gene: TRBD1
abundance: .
CDR3nt: TGTGCTAGTGCCTTACAGGGGGCCGCAGACACCATATATTTT
CDR3aa: CASALQGAADTIYF

v_gene: TRBV5-6
j_gene: TRBJ2-1
d_gene: TRBD2
abundance: .
CDR3nt: TGTGCCAGCAGCTTGGTTGGCGGGGGGGTTAATGAGCAGTTCTTC
CDR3aa: CASSLVGGGVNEQFF

v_gene: TRBV5-4
j_gene: TRBJ2-7
d_gene: .
abundance: .
CDR3nt: TGTGCCAGCAGCTTTGACAACGGGGGCTCCTACGAGCAGTACTTC
CDR3aa: CASSFDNGGSYEQYF

v_gene: TRBV7-2
j_gene: TRBJ2-2
d_gene: .
abundance: .
CDR3nt: TGTGCCAGCAGCTTAGACCGGGGTAGAGCGGGCGGGGAGCTGTTTTTT
CDR3aa: CASSLDRGRAGGELFF

v_gene: TRBV11-1
j_gene: TRBJ1-5
d_gene: TRBD1
abundance: .
CDR3nt: TGTGCCAGCAGCCCTGGGGGGACAGGGGTCCCTAATCAGCCCCAGCATTTT
CDR3aa: CASSPGGTGVPNQPQHF

v_gene: TRBV11-2
j_gene: TRBJ2-3
d_gene: .
abundance: .
CDR3nt: TGTGCCAGCAGCTTAGTGGGCCATCGCACAGATACGCAGTATTTT
CDR3aa: CASSLVGHRTDTQYF

v_gene: TRBV11-2
j_gene: TRBJ2-7
d_gene: TRBD2
abundance: .
CDR3nt: TGTGCCAGCAGCTACCCCTTAGCGGGGTTCGAGCAGTACTTC
CDR3aa: CASSYPLAGFEQYF

v_gene: TRBV6-1
j_gene: TRBJ1-2
d_gene: .
abundance: few
CDR3nt: TGTGCCAGCCGGACAGTTTCTAACTATGGCTACACCTTC
CDR3aa: CASRTVSNYGYTF

v_gene: TRBV5-4
j_gene: TRBJ2-5
d_gene: .
abundance: .
CDR3nt: TGTGCCAGCAGTTCCCAGGTGGCCTCGTTGATATACTTC
CDR3aa: CASSSQVASLIYF

v_gene: TRBV5-1
j_gene: TRBJ2-7
d_gene: .
abundance: .
CDR3nt: TGCGCCAGCAGCTACTCTAAAGGGTCCTACCGCGACGAGCAGTACTTC
CDR3aa: CASSYSKGSYRDEQYF

v_gene: TRBV7-3
j_gene: TRBJ2-5
d_gene: TRBD2
abundance: .
CDR3nt: TGTGCCAGCAGCCCGACTAGCGACCAAGAGACCCAGTACTTC
CDR3aa: CASSPTSDQETQYF

v_gene: TRBV5-4
j_gene: TRBJ2-7
d_gene: .
abundance: few
CDR3nt: TGTGCCAGCAGCTTGCTAGACGAGCAGTACTTC
CDR3aa: CASSLLDEQYF

v_gene: TRBV6-1
j_gene: TRBJ1-2
d_gene: TRBD1
abundance: .
CDR3nt: TGTGCCAGCAGCCCCGGACAGGGGCGCTTGGGCGGCTACACCTTC
CDR3aa: CASSPGQGRLGGYTF

v_gene: TRBV18
j_gene: TRBJ2-2
d_gene: .
abundance: .
CDR3nt: TGTGCCAGCTCAGTTCGTGGCCATTACACCGGGGAGCTGTTTTTT
CDR3aa: CASSVRGHYTGELFF

v_gene: TRBV5-1
j_gene: TRBJ1-1
d_gene: .
abundance: .
CDR3nt: TGCGCCAGCAGCTTGTATTCGAATGCTGAAGCTTTCTTT
CDR3aa: CASSLYSNAEAFF

v_gene: TRBV28
j_gene: TRBJ2-7
d_gene: .
abundance: .
CDR3nt: TGTGCCAGCAGTTCCGTGAACTACGAGCAGTACTTC
CDR3aa: CASSSVNYEQYF

v_gene: TRBV15
j_gene: TRBJ1-2
d_gene: .
abundance: .
CDR3nt: TGTGCCACCAGCAGAGATCTTAGGCAGCAAGGCTACACCTTC
CDR3aa: CATSRDLRQQGYTF

v_gene: TRBV11-3
j_gene: TRBJ2-7
d_gene: TRBD1
abundance: .
CDR3nt: TGTGCCAGCAGCTCCGCCGGGGGACAGGGGTCCAACGAGCAGTACTTC
CDR3aa: CASSSAGGQGSNEQYF

v_gene: TRBV5-1
j_gene: TRBJ2-7
d_gene: .
abundance: .
CDR3nt: TGCGCCAGCAAAACGACAGGCGCAGTTGCCGAGCAGTACTTC
CDR3aa: CASKTTGAVAEQYF

v_gene: TRBV7-9
j_gene: TRBJ2-1
d_gene: TRBD1
abundance: .
CDR3nt: TGTGCCAGCACCGCGCGGACAGGGGGCTACAATGAGCAGTTCTTC
CDR3aa: CASTARTGGYNEQFF

v_gene: TRBV27
j_gene: TRBJ2-3
d_gene: TRBD2
abundance: .
CDR3nt: TGTGCCAGCAGTCCAAGCGGGGGGTTGGTAGATACGCAGTATTTT
CDR3aa: CASSPSGGLVDTQYF

v_gene: TRBV11-2
j_gene: TRBJ2-3
d_gene: TRBD2
abundance: once
CDR3nt: TGTGCCAGCAGCCGCGGACTAGCGGGAGAGCCTAGCACAGATACGCAGTATTTT
CDR3aa: CASSRGLAGEPSTDTQYF

v_gene: TRBV7-6
j_gene: TRBJ2-1
d_gene: TRBD2
abundance: .
CDR3nt: TGTGCCAGCAGCTTAGGGGCGGGAGGCCTCTACAATGAGCAGTTCTTC
CDR3aa: CASSLGAGGLYNEQFF

v_gene: TRBV7-2
j_gene: TRBJ2-2
d_gene: TRBD1
abundance: .
CDR3nt: TGTGCCAGCAGACATAGGAACAGGGGGCTGTTCGGGGAGCTGTTTTTT
CDR3aa: CASRHRNRGLFGELFF

v_gene: TRBV29-1
j_gene: TRBJ1-2
d_gene: .
abundance: .
CDR3nt: TGCAGCGTTGAAGCCCCCCAGGGCGGCTACACCTTC
CDR3aa: CSVEAPQGGYTF

v_gene: TRBV5-1
j_gene: TRBJ1-3
d_gene: .
abundance: .
CDR3nt: TGCGCCAGCAGCTTGGAGGGTCCGGGATCTGGAAACACCATATATTTT
CDR3aa: CASSLEGPGSGNTIYF

v_gene: TRBV11-3
j_gene: TRBJ2-7
d_gene: .
abundance: .
CDR3nt: TGTGCCAGCAGCTCCCCGGGTTCCTACGAGCAGTACTTC
CDR3aa: CASSSPGSYEQYF

v_gene: TRBV18
j_gene: TRBJ2-3
d_gene: TRBD1
abundance: .
CDR3nt: TGTGCCAGCTCACCGGTGTGGGACAGCCGCACAGATACGCAGTATTTT
CDR3aa: CASSPVWDSRTDTQYF

v_gene: TRBV19
j_gene: TRBJ2-2
d_gene: TRBD1
abundance: .
CDR3nt: TGTGCCACGCGAATCGGGACAGGGGGCCCCGGGGAGCTGTTTTTT
CDR3aa: CATRIGTGGPGELFF

v_gene: TRBV19
j_gene: TRBJ2-1
d_gene: .
abundance: .
CDR3nt: TGTGCCAGTAGTATAAACACCCAAGGGCAGCAGTTCTTC
CDR3aa: CASSINTQGQQFF

v_gene: TRBV18
j_gene: TRBJ2-3
d_gene: TRBD2
abundance: .
CDR3nt: TGTGCCAGCTCACCGGGACTAGCGGGCCCCGGATTT
CDR3aa: CASSPGLAGPGF

v_gene: TRBV15
j_gene: TRBJ2-7
d_gene: TRBD1
abundance: .
CDR3nt: TGTGCCACCAGGAGGACAGGGGATGCGGGCGAGCAGTACTTC
CDR3aa: CATRRTGDAGEQYF

v_gene: TRBV7-9
j_gene: TRBJ2-3
d_gene: .
abundance: .
CDR3nt: TGTGCCAGCAGCGGGGTAGCGGTGGTCGGCACAGATACGCAGTATTTT
CDR3aa: CASSGVAVVGTDTQYF

v_gene: TRBV5-6
j_gene: TRBJ2-7
d_gene: .
abundance: .
CDR3nt: TGTGCCAGCAGCTTCGTGTCCTACGAGCAGTACTTC
CDR3aa: CASSFVSYEQYF

v_gene: TRBV7-2
j_gene: TRBJ1-1
d_gene: .
abundance: .
CDR3nt: TGTGCCAGCAGCCCGCAGGGCAGGAACACTGAAGCTTTCTTT
CDR3aa: CASSPQGRNTEAFF